These T cell receptor beta chains were read from a single sample in a study of shared clonotypes between healthy human individuals. TCRdb's table, derived via immunoSEQ multiplex PCR, lists solely in-frame clones and lacks some. The sample shows about 2 million clones, 90% to 95% of them seen only once. Sequenced: naive CD4+ T cells sorted from blood. Receptor source: a man younger than 35 in good health. The CDR3 runs from the conserved cysteine through the conserved F or W. The D gene is left open where the match is weak. Expanded clones get a size class; other rows say once, few or many, or leave the size out.

TRBV5-4	.	TRBD2	TRBJ2-3	TGTGCCAGCAGCCGTATAGCGGGGGGGCCAACAGATACGCAGTATTTT	CASSRIAGGPTDTQYF
TRBV11-2	once	.	TRBJ2-7	TGTGCCAGCAGCTTAACGGACAGTCTGCTAAGCTCCTACGAGCAGTACTTC	CASSLTDSLLSSYEQYF
TRBV29-1	once	TRBD2	TRBJ2-3	TGCAGTGACTCGGGACTAGCGGGAGGGCCGCCAGATACGCAGTATTTT	CSDSGLAGGPPDTQYF
TRBV5-4	.	.	TRBJ2-6	TGTGCCAGCAGCTCCGCCGCCGACTCTGGGGCCAACGTCCTGACTTTC	CASSSAADSGANVLTF
TRBV6-1	.	.	TRBJ1-2	TGTGCCAGCAGGGTCCGGGACGGAGGGCCCTATGGCTACACCTTC	CASRVRDGGPYGYTF
TRBV30	.	TRBD1	TRBJ2-7	TGTGCCTGGAGAGACAGGGGCCCTTCCTACGAGCAGTACTTC	CAWRDRGPSYEQYF
TRBV10-3	.	TRBD1	TRBJ2-7	TGTGCCATCAACTCCGGGACAGGGGTCTACGAGCAGTACTTC	CAINSGTGVYEQYF
TRBV7-8	.	TRBD1	TRBJ1-1	TGTGCCAGCAGCACGATACAGGGGGCAGGGACTGAAGCTTTCTTT	CASSTIQGAGTEAFF
TRBV5-4	.	.	TRBJ2-7	TGTGCCAGCAGCCGCCGACGGGAGCCCTACGAGCAGTACTTC	CASSRRREPYEQYF
TRBV7-2	once	.	TRBJ2-1	TGTGCCAGCAACGACTTGGCAGGGCGGATCAATGAGCAGTTCTTC	CASNDLAGRINEQFF
TRBV6-5	.	.	TRBJ1-6	TGTGCCAGCAGTTTAACGAGTAGTTCACCCCTCCACTTT	CASSLTSSSPLHF
TRBV15	.	.	TRBJ2-1	TGTGCCACCAGCAGAGTCTGGGAATTAGAGCAGTTCTTC	CATSRVWELEQFF
TRBV7-2	.	.	TRBJ2-7	TGTGCCAGCAGCTTAGACGCGGCGGCCTACGAGCAGTACTTC	CASSLDAAAYEQYF
TRBV27	.	.	TRBJ1-2	TGTGCCAGCAGTTCCACAGGGTCCGGCTACACCTTC	CASSSTGSGYTF
TRBV11-2	.	TRBD1	TRBJ1-1	TGTGCCAGCAGCTCTACCGGGACAGTGATGAACACTGAAGCTTTCTTT	CASSSTGTVMNTEAFF
TRBV5-1	.	TRBD1	TRBJ2-1	TGCGCCAGCAGCTCCCGGACTAACCCTGGGCAGGGGGCGAATGAGCAGTTCTTC	CASSSRTNPGQGANEQFF
TRBV6-1	once	TRBD2	TRBJ2-3	TGTGCCAGCAGTGGCTGGACTAGCGGGAGGGTAGATACGCAGTATTTT	CASSGWTSGRVDTQYF
TRBV25-1	.	TRBD2	TRBJ2-1	TGTGCCAGCAGTTCATCCGGGACTAGCGGGATCGGTGAGCAGTTCTTC	CASSSSGTSGIGEQFF
TRBV7-6	.	.	TRBJ1-5	TGTGCCAGCAGCGACGGGAGTAGCAATCAGCCCCAGCATTTT	CASSDGSSNQPQHF
TRBV27	.	TRBD1	TRBJ2-1	TGTGCCAGCAGTTTGACCGACAGGGCGGGTGAGCAGTTCTTC	CASSLTDRAGEQFF
TRBV5-4	.	.	TRBJ2-1	TGTGCCAGCAGCTTAGATTTAAGCTCCTACAATGAGCAGTTCTTC	CASSLDLSSYNEQFF
TRBV5-1	.	.	TRBJ2-7	TGCGCCAGCAGCTTGTTAGGGGACGGGTCCTACGAGCAGTACTTC	CASSLLGDGSYEQYF